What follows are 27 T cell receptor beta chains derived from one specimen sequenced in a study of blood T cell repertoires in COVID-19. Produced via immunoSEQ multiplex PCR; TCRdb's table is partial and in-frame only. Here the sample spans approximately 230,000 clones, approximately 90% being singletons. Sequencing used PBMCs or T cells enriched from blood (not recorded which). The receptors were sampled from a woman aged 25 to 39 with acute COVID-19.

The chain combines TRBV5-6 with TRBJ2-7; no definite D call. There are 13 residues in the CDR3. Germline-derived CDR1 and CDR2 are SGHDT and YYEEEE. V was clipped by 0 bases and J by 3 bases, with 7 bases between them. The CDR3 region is CASSLVGSYEQYF. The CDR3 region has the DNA TGTGCCAGCAGCTTGGTTGGCAGCTACGAGCAGTACTTC. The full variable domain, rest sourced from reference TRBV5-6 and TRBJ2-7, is DAGVTQSPTHLIKTRGQQVTLRCSPKSGHDTVSWYQQALGQGPQFIFQYYEEEERQRGNFPDRFSGHQFPNYSSELNVNALLLGDSALYLCASSLVGSYEQYFGPGTRLTVT.

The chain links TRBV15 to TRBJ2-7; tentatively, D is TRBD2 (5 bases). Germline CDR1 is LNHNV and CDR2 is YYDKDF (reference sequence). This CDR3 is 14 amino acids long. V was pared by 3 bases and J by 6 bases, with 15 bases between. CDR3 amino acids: CATSSQLGLSEQYF. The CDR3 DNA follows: TGTGCCACCAGCAGCCAACTAGGGCTAAGCGAGCAGTACTTC.

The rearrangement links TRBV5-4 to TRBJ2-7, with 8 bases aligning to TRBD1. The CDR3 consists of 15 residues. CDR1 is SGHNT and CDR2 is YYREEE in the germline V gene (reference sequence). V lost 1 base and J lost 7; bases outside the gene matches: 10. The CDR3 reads CASSLIQGVPGEQYF. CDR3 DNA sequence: TGTGCCAGCAGCTTGATACAGGGGGTTCCTGGAGAGCAGTACTTC.

The CDR3 coding sequence is TGTGCCAGCAGCGTAAGGCGGGACTACGAGCAGTACTTC. The encoded protein is CASSVRRDYEQYF. The chain carries TRBV6-5 and TRBJ2-7, with D possibly being TRBD2 (6 bases). V dropped 6 bases and J dropped 3 bases, with 12 bases sitting between them. This CDR3 region has 13 residues. Per the germline V gene, CDR1 is MNHEY and CDR2 is SVGAGI.

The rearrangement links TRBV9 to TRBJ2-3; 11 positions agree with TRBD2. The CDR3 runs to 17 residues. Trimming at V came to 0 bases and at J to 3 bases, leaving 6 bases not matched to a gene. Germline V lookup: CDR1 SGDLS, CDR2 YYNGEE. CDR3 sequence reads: CASSVGLLAGVTDTQYF. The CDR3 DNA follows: TGTGCCAGCAGCGTAGGCCTACTAGCGGGGGTGACAGATACGCAGTATTTT. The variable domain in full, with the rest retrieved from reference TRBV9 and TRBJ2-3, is DSGVTQTPKHLITATGQRVTLRCSPRSGDLSVYWYQQSLDQGLQFLIQYYNGEERAKGNILERFSAQQFPDLHSELNLSSLELGDSALYFCASSVGLLAGVTDTQYFGPGTRLTVL.

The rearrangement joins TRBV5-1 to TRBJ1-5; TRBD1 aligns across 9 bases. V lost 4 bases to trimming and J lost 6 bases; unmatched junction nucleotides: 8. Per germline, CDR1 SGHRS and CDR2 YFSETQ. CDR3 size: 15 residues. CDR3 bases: TGCGCCAGCAGCGAAGGACAGGGACAGGGTCAGCCCCAGCATTTT. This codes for CASSEGQGQGQPQHF. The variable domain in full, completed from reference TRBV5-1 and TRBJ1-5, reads KAGVTQTPRYLIKTRGQQVTLSCSPISGHRSVSWYQQTPGQGLQFLFEYFSETQRNKGNFPGRFSGRQFSNSRSEMNVSTLELGDSALYLCASSEGQGQGQPQHFGDGTRLSIL.

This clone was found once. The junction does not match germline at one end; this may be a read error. Written as DNA, the CDR3 is TGTGCTAGCAGCTTGGGGGAGGCAGAGACCCAGTACTTC. It specifies CASSLGEAETQYF. The rearrangement links TRBV7-7 to TRBJ2-5; D is perhaps TRBD2 (6 bases). The CDR3 totals 13 residues. Germline V gene sequence: CDR1 SSHAT, CDR2 FNYEAQ (reference sequence).

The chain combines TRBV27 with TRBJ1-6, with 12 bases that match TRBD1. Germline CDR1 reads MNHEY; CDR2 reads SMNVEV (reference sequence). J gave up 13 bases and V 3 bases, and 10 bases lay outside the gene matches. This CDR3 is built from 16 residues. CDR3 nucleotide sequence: TGTGCCAGCAGTTTGGGACAGGGGGCCCTTATACGGCCCCTCCACTTT. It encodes CASSLGQGALIRPLHF.

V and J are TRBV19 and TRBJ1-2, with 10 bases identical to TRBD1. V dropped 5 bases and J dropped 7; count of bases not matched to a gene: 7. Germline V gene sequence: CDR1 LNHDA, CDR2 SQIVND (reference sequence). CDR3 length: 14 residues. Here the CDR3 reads CASSSSGQGFGYTF. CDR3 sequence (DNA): TGTGCCAGTAGTTCCTCGGGACAGGGGTTTGGCTACACCTTC. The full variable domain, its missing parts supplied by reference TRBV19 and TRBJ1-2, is DGGITQSPKYLFRKEGQNVTLSCEQNLNHDAMYWYRQDPGQGLRLIYYSQIVNDFQKGDIAEGYSVSREKKESFPLTVTSAQKNPTAFYLCASSSSGQGFGYTFGSGTRLTVV.

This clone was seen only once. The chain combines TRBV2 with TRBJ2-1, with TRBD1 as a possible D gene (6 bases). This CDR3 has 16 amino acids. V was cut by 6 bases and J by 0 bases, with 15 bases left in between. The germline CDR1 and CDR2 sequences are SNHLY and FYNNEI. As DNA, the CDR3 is TGTGCCAGCAGGGGGATGAGGGACACCTCCTACAATGAGCAGTTCTTC. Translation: CASRGMRDTSYNEQFF. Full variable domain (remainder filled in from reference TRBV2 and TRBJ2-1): EPEVTQTPSHQVTQMGQEVILRCVPISNHLYFYWYRQILGQKVEFLVSFYNNEISEKSEIFDDQFSVERPDGSNFTLKIRSTKLEDSAMYFCASRGMRDTSYNEQFFGPGTRLTVL.

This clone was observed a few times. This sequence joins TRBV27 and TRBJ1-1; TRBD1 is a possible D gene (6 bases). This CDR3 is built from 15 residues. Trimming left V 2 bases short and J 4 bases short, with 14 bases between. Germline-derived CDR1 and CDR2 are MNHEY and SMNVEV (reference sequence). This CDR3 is CASSLQDSSSTEAFF. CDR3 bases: TGTGCCAGCAGTTTACAGGACAGTTCATCCACTGAAGCTTTCTTT.

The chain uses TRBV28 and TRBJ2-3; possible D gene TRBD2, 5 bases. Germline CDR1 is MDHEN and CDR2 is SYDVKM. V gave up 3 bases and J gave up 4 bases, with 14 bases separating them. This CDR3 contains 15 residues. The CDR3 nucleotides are TGTGCCAGCAGTTTTTTCCTAGCTGAGGCAGATACGCAGTATTTT. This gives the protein CASSFFLAEADTQYF.

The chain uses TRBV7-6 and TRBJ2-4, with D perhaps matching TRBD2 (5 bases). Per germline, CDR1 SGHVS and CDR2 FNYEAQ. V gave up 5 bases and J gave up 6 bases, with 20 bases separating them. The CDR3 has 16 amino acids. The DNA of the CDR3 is TGTGCCAGCAGCCGCCTGAGCGGTGGCCATGGAAACATTCAGTACTTC. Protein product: CASSRLSGGHGNIQYF.

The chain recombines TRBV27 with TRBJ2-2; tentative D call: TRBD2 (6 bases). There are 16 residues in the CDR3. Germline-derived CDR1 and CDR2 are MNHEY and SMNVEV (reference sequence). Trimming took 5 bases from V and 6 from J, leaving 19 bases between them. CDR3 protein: CASSAFLVGGAGELFF. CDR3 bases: TGTGCCAGCAGTGCCTTCTTAGTGGGGGGAGCCGGGGAGCTGTTTTTT.

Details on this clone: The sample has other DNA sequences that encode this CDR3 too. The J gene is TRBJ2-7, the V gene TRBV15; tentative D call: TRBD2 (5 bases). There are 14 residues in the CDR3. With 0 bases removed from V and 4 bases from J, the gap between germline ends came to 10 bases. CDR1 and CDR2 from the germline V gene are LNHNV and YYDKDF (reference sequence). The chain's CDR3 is CATSRDRGTYEQYF. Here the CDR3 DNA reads TGTGCCACCAGCAGAGATCGGGGAACTTACGAGCAGTACTTC.

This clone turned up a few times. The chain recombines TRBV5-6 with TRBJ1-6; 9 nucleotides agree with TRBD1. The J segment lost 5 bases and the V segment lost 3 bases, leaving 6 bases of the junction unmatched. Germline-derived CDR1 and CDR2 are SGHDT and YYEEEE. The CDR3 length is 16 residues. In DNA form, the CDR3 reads TGTGCCAGCAGCTGGGAGACAGGGGGAAATAATTCACCCCTCCACTTT. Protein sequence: CASSWETGGNNSPLHF.

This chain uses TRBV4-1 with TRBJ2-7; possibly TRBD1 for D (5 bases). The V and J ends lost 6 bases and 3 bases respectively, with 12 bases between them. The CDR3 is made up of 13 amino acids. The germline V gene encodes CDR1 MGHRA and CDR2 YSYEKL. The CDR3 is CASSQGKGYEQYF. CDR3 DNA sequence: TGCGCCAGCAGTCAGGGAAAGGGCTACGAGCAGTACTTC.

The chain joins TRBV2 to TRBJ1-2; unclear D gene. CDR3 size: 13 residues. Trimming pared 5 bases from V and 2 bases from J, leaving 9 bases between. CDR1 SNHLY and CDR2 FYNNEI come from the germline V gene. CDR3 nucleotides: TGTGCCAGCAGTCTAAACAGAAACTATGGCTACACCTTC. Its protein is CASSLNRNYGYTF.

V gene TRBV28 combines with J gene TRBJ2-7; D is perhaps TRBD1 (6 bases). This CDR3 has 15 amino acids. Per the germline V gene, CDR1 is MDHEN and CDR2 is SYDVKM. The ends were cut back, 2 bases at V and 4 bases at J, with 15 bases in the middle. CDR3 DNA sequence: TGTGCCAGCAGTTTACCCTTGGGGGCGCCTTACGAGCAGTACTTC. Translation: CASSLPLGAPYEQYF.

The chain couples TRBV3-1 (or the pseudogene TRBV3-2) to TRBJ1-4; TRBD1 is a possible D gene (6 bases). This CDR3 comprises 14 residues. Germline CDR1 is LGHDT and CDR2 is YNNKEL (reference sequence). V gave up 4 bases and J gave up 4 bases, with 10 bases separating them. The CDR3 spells CASSPGQINEKLFF. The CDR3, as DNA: TGTGCCAGCAGCCCTGGACAGATTAATGAAAAACTGTTTTTT.

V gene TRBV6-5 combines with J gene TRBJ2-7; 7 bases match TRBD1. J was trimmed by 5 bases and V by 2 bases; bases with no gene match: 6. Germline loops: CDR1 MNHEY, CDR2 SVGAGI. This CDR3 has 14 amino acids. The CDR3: CASSYAQGTHEQYF. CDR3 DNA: TGTGCCAGCAGTTACGCACAGGGGACCCACGAGCAGTACTTC.

The CDR3 here is CASSQRGNNSPLHF. The CDR3 nucleotides read TGCGCCAGCAGCCAGAGGGGGAATAATTCACCCCTCCACTTT. The chain employs TRBV4-1 and TRBJ1-6; possibly TRBD1 for D (6 bases). Germline loops: CDR1 MGHRA, CDR2 YSYEKL. This CDR3 is 14 amino acids long. Trimming cost V 3 bases and J 5 bases, with 8 bases left between them.

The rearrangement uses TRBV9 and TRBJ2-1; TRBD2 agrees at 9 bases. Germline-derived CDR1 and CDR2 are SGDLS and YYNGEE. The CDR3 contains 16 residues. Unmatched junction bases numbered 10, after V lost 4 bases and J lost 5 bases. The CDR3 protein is CASSPIGRGGHNEQFF. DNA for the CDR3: TGTGCCAGCAGCCCCATCGGGCGGGGGGGCCACAATGAGCAGTTCTTC. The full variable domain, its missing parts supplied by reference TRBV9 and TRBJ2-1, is DSGVTQTPKHLITATGQRVTLRCSPRSGDLSVYWYQQSLDQGLQFLIQYYNGEERAKGNILERFSAQQFPDLHSELNLSSLELGDSALYFCASSPIGRGGHNEQFFGPGTRLTVL.

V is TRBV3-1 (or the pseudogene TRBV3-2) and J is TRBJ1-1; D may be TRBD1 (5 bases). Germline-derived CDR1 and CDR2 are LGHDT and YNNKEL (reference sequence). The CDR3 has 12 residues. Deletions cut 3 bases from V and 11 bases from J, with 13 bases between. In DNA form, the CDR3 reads TGTGCCAGCAGCCAGGTTACAGGCTCGGCTTTCTTT. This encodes CASSQVTGSAFF.

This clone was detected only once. The CDR3 DNA follows: TGTGCCAGCGGTCCAGACAAACCGTCACCCCTCCACTTT. Translated, it gives CASGPDKPSPLHF. The gene calls are TRBV7-2 and TRBJ1-6; no firm D call. This CDR3 region has 13 residues. The V end was cut by 8 bases, the J end by 10 bases, with 15 bases between. CDR1 is SGHTA, CDR2 FQGNSA, per germline.

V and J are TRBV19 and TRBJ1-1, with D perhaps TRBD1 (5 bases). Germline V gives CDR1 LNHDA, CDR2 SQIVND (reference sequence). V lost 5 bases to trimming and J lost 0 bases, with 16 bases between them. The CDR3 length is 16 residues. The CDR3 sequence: CASSHRTGGLNTEAFF. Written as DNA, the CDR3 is TGTGCCAGTAGTCACCGGACGGGGGGACTGAACACTGAAGCTTTCTTT.

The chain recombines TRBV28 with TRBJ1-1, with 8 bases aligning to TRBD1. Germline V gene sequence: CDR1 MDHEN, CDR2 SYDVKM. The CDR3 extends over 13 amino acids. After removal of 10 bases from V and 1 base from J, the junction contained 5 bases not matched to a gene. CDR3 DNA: TGTGCCACCATGGACAGGGCGAACACTGAAGCTTTCTTT. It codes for CATMDRANTEAFF.